The clone carrying this T cell receptor beta chain came up a few times. Its antigen is undetermined. These data are taken from a study of post-analysis software for immune sequencing data. Findings and limits, study-wide: Strong co-clustering by F measure was evident for samples that had been prepared in the same batch. Compared with controls, patients had more of about 5 TRBV segments, including TRBV5-6, TRBV5-1 and TRBV20-1. Multiple sclerosis patients had significantly lower normalized Chao1 diversity than controls.

Every TCR beta cDNA library bore unique molecular identifiers. TCRdb fed the PCR reads into MiXCR, producing one record per CDR3 protein. The repertoire holds about 540,000 distinct CDR3 sequences, with 34% as singletons. V lost 7 bases, J lost 5 bases, and 5 bases stayed unmatched. Per the germline V gene, CDR1 is SGHRS and CDR2 is YFSETQ. The CDR3 has 14 residues. The sample consisted of blood. The chain is built from TRBV5-1 and TRBJ1-6; TRBD1 agrees at 8 bases. This TCR derives from a girl aged 2-17 years with multiple sclerosis. This CDR3 is CASRPGQDNSPLHF. The CDR3 nucleotides read TGCGCCAGCCGACCGGGACAGGATAATTCACCCCTCCACTTT.